The T cell receptor (beta chain) under discussion was sequenced for a study of shared clonotypes between healthy human individuals. The table lists this clone with a count of one. This sample includes further DNA sequences coding for the same CDR3. Losses at the gene ends were 0 bases for V and 4 bases for J; bases not matched to a gene: 2. This CDR3 comprises 14 residues. Germline assignment: CDR1 MNHNY and CDR2 SVGAGI (reference sequence). At a deep level, the assay was run. In the original processing: Filtering of immunoSEQ junctional sequences could not match full-length read filtering. The data were produced by immunoSEQ multiplex PCR, yet TCRdb's version contains in-frame clones alone and is incomplete. Clone size and the V and J calls come from that table; the DNA yielded D and trimming. Here the sample spans a few million clones, roughly 95% being singletons.

This clonotype originated in a man in his late teens or twenties in good health. The sequencing input was naive CD4+ T cells sorted from blood. Sample subset: CD45RA+ positively selected. The chain carries TRBV6-6 and TRBJ1-1; 7 positions agree with TRBD1. This chain's CDR3 is CASSYSTGSTEAFF. Here the CDR3 DNA reads TGTGCCAGCAGTTACTCGACAGGGAGCACTGAAGCTTTCTTT.